The 3 T cell receptor beta chains below come from one sample, sequenced in a study of T cell responses to AZD1222 COVID-19 vaccine. Data came from immunoSEQ multiplex PCR; TCRdb stores just in-frame clones and leaves some out. Of about 83,000 clones in the sample, 85% to 90% are singletons; the top ten hold roughly 4.8%. Source: peripheral blood, taken on day 0 of MenACWY control vaccination. The receptors here all came from an adult in good health.

The rearrangement uses TRBV5-1 and TRBJ2-7, with D perhaps TRBD1 (5 bases). Trimming pared 2 bases from V and 5 bases from J, leaving 11 bases between. The CDR3 consists of 13 residues. CDR1 is SGHRS, CDR2 YFSETQ, per germline. Here the CDR3 reads CASSLSRAHEQYF. DNA for the CDR3: TGCGCCAGCAGCTTATCCAGGGCTCACGAGCAGTACTTC.

The CDR3 nucleotides are TGTGCCAGCAGCGACAGGAGGTCGTACGAGCAGTACTTC. It yields the protein CASSDRRSYEQYF. The rearrangement joins TRBV5-6 to TRBJ2-7; tentatively, D is TRBD1 (6 bases). CDR1 and CDR2 (germline): SGHDT, YYEEEE. The CDR3 sequence is 13 residues long. V was trimmed by 4 bases and J by 4 bases, leaving 12 bases between them. Supplemented by reference TRBV5-6 and TRBJ2-7, the full variable domain reads DAGVTQSPTHLIKTRGQQVTLRCSPKSGHDTVSWYQQALGQGPQFIFQYYEEEERQRGNFPDRFSGHQFPNYSSELNVNALLLGDSALYLCASSDRRSYEQYFGPGTRLTVT.

This chain links TRBV3-1 (or the pseudogene TRBV3-2) with TRBJ2-2; D perhaps matches TRBD1 (6 bases). V was shortened by 5 bases and J by 0 bases, with 10 bases between the two germline ends. The CDR3 is 15 residues long. The germline V gene encodes CDR1 LGHDT and CDR2 YNNKEL (reference sequence). The CDR3 DNA follows: TGTGCCAGCAGCTACAGACAGGCGAACACCGGGGAGCTGTTTTTT. Translation gives CASSYRQANTGELFF.